These T cell receptor beta chains were read from a single sample in a study of T cell repertoires in cytomegalovirus infection. MiXCR, run by TCRdb on the reads, gives a single entry per CDR3 protein. The sample lists some 920,000 distinct CDR3 sequences; approximately 31% were seen once. For these receptors, no antigen is known. Sequenced here: cultured CD8+ T cells from PBMCs, sampled from culture after CMV antigen stimulation. The receptors stem from a human donor in good health (CMV status not recorded). Some clones in this sample may be carry-over from other donors' samples. CDR3s include the opening cysteine and the closing phenylalanine or tryptophan. Fields, in order: J gene, CDR3 length, V gene, clone size, D gene, CDR3 protein, CDR3 DNA. The D gene is left open where the match is weak. Where a row states a size, it is once, few, many or the class of an expanded clone; other rows omit it.

J gene: TRBJ2-5; CDR3 length: 14; V gene: TRBV5-1; clone size: NA; D gene: TRBD2; CDR3 protein: CASSVERGPGTQYF; CDR3 DNA: TGCGCCAGCAGCGTCGAGCGGGGCCCAGGGACCCAGTACTTC
J gene: TRBJ1-1; CDR3 length: 13; V gene: TRBV6-5; clone size: NA; D gene: NA; CDR3 protein: CASSYWGFDEAFF; CDR3 DNA: TGTGCCAGCAGTTACTGGGGATTCGATGAAGCTTTCTTT
J gene: TRBJ2-2; CDR3 length: 17; V gene: TRBV4-1; clone size: NA; D gene: NA; CDR3 protein: CASSQPWNTNPTGELFF; CDR3 DNA: TGCGCCAGCAGCCAACCCTGGAACACTAACCCCACCGGGGAGCTGTTTTTT
J gene: TRBJ1-2; CDR3 length: 14; V gene: TRBV27; clone size: NA; D gene: TRBD1; CDR3 protein: CASSPWDRKDGYTF; CDR3 DNA: TGTGCCAGCAGTCCCTGGGACAGGAAGGATGGCTACACCTTC
J gene: TRBJ2-1; CDR3 length: 14; V gene: TRBV14; clone size: NA; D gene: NA; CDR3 protein: CASSQWDNYNEQFF; CDR3 DNA: TGTGCCAGCAGCCAGTGGGACAACTACAATGAGCAGTTCTTC
J gene: TRBJ1-5; CDR3 length: 15; V gene: TRBV7-2; clone size: NA; D gene: NA; CDR3 protein: CASSLGPQGNRPQHF; CDR3 DNA: TGTGCCAGCAGCTTAGGTCCACAGGGAAATCGGCCCCAGCATTTT
J gene: TRBJ2-6; CDR3 length: 16; V gene: TRBV7-6; clone size: many; D gene: NA; CDR3 protein: CASSGRGNSGANVLTF; CDR3 DNA: TGTGCCAGCAGCGGTCGGGGTAACTCTGGGGCCAACGTCCTGACTTTC
J gene: TRBJ1-1; CDR3 length: 19; V gene: TRBV12-5; clone size: few; D gene: NA; CDR3 protein: CASGLAAPGPHIRDTEAFF; CDR3 DNA: TGTGCTAGTGGTTTGGCCGCCCCCGGGCCCCACATTAGGGACACTGAAGCTTTCTTT
J gene: TRBJ2-1; CDR3 length: 17; V gene: TRBV20-1; clone size: NA; D gene: TRBD2; CDR3 protein: CSARDRRGGPPYNEQFF; CDR3 DNA: TGCAGTGCTAGAGATCGACGCGGGGGGCCCCCCTACAATGAGCAGTTCTTC
J gene: TRBJ2-7; CDR3 length: 14; V gene: TRBV7-6; clone size: NA; D gene: TRBD1; CDR3 protein: CASSSTGEIYEQYF; CDR3 DNA: TGTGCCAGCAGCTCGACAGGGGAGATCTACGAGCAGTACTTC
J gene: TRBJ2-3; CDR3 length: 15; V gene: TRBV2; clone size: NA; D gene: NA; CDR3 protein: CASRSGPRGTDTQYF; CDR3 DNA: TGTGCCAGCAGATCGGGGCCACGGGGGACAGATACGCAGTATTTT
J gene: TRBJ2-3; CDR3 length: 16; V gene: TRBV19; clone size: once; D gene: TRBD2; CDR3 protein: CASSILAGRSTDTQYF; CDR3 DNA: TGTGCCAGTAGTATCCTAGCGGGGAGGAGCACAGATACGCAGTATTTT
J gene: TRBJ1-5; CDR3 length: 15; V gene: TRBV28; clone size: NA; D gene: NA; CDR3 protein: CASSPRGGEDQPQHF; CDR3 DNA: TGTGCCAGCAGTCCCCGGGGAGGGGAGGATCAGCCCCAGCATTTT
J gene: TRBJ2-3; CDR3 length: 15; V gene: TRBV27; clone size: NA; D gene: TRBD2; CDR3 protein: CASSRGTSGTDTQYF; CDR3 DNA: TGTGCCAGCAGTAGAGGGACTAGCGGAACAGATACGCAGTATTTT
J gene: TRBJ1-2; CDR3 length: 11; V gene: TRBV2; clone size: few; D gene: NA; CDR3 protein: CAIYTADGYTF; CDR3 DNA: TGTGCCATCTACACCGCTGACGGCTACACCTTC
J gene: TRBJ2-1; CDR3 length: 16; V gene: TRBV6-1; clone size: many; D gene: TRBD2; CDR3 protein: CASSERVAGVYNEQFF; CDR3 DNA: TGTGCCAGCAGTGAAAGGGTAGCGGGGGTATACAATGAGCAGTTCTTC